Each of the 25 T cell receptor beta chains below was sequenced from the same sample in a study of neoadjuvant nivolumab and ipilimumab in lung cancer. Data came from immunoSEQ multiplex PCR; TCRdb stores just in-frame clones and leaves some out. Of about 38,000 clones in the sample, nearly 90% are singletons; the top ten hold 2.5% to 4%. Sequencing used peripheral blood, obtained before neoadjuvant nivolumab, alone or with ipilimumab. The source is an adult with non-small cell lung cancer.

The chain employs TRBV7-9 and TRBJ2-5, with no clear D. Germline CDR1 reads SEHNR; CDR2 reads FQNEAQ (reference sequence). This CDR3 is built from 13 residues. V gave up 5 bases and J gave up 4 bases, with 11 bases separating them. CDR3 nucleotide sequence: TGTGCCAGCAGCCAGGCCCCCCGAGAGACCCAGTACTTC. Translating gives CASSQAPRETQYF.

CDR3 in DNA: TGTGCCAGCAGTACCTATAGCAATCAGCCCCAGCATTTT. As protein: CASSTYSNQPQHF. V is TRBV27 and J is TRBJ1-5; the D is unclear. Trimming took off 5 bases at V and 0 bases at J, with 5 bases between the two ends. This CDR3 spans 13 amino acids. The germline CDR1 and CDR2 sequences are MNHEY and SMNVEV (reference sequence).

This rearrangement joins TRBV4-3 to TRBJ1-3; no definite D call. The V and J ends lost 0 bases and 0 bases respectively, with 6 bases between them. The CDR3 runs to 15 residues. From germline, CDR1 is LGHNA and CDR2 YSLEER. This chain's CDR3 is CASSQDRSSGNTIYF. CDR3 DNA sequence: TGCGCCAGCAGCCAAGATCGTAGCTCTGGAAACACCATATATTTT.

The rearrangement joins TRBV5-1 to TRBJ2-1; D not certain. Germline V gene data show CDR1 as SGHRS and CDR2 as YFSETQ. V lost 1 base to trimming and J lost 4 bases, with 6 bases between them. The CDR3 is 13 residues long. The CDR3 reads CASSLLQYNEQFF. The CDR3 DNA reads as TGCGCCAGCAGCTTGCTCCAGTACAATGAGCAGTTCTTC.

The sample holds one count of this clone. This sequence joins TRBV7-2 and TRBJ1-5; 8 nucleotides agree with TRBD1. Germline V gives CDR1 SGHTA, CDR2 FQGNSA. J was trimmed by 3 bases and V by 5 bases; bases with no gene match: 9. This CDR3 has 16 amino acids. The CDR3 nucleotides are TGTGCCAGCAGCCTATATACAGGGGGGCCCAATCAGCCCCAGCATTTT. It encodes CASSLYTGGPNQPQHF.

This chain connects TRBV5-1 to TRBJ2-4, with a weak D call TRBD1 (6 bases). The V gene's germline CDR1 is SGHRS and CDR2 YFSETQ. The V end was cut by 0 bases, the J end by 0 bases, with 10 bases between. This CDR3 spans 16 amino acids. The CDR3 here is CASSLGGQLAKNIQYF. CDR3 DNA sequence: TGCGCCAGCAGCTTGGGGGGACAACTAGCCAAAAACATTCAGTACTTC. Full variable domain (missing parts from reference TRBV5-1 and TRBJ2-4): KAGVTQTPRYLIKTRGQQVTLSCSPISGHRSVSWYQQTPGQGLQFLFEYFSETQRNKGNFPGRFSGRQFSNSRSEMNVSTLELGDSALYLCASSLGGQLAKNIQYFGAGTRLSVL.

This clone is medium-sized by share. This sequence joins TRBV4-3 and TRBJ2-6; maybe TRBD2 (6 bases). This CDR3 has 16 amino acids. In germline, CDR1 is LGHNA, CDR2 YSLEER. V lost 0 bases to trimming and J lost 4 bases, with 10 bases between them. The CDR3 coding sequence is TGCGCCAGCAGCCAAGAGGGGGGTCGCGGGGCCAACGTCCTGACTTTC. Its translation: CASSQEGGRGANVLTF.

In nucleotides, the CDR3 is TGTGCCAGCAGTTCCCTTCCTCAGGGAACCTACGAGCAGTACTTC. Translation: CASSSLPQGTYEQYF. The chain is built from TRBV28 and TRBJ2-7; the D gene is possibly TRBD1 (5 bases). Germline V CDR1 and CDR2: MDHEN, SYDVKM. The CDR3 loop spans 15 amino acids. Trimming pared 4 bases from V and 2 bases from J, leaving 15 bases between.

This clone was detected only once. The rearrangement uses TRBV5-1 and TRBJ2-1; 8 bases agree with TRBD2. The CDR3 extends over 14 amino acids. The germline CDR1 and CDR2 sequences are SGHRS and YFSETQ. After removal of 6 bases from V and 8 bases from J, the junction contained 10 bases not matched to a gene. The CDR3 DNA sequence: TGCGCCAGCACATCGGGACTAGGCTTCGATGAGCAGTTCTTC. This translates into CASTSGLGFDEQFF.

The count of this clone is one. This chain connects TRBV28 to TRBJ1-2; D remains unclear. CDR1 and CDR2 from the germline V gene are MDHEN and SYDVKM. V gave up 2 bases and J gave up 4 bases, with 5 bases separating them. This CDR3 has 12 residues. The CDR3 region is CASSLMGYGYTF. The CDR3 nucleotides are TGTGCCAGCAGTTTAATGGGCTATGGCTACACCTTC.

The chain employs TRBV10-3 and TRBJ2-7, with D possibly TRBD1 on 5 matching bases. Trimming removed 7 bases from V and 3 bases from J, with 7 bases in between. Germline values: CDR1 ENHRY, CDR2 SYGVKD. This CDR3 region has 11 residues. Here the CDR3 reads CAINTGYEQYF. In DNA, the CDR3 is TGTGCCATCAATACAGGCTACGAGCAGTACTTC.

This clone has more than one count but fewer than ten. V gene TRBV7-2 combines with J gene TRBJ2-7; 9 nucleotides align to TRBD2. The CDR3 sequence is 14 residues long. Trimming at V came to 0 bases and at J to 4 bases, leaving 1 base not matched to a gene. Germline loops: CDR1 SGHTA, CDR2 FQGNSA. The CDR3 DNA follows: TGTGCCAGCAGCTTAGCGCTAGCGGGATACGAGCAGTACTTC. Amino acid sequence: CASSLALAGYEQYF.

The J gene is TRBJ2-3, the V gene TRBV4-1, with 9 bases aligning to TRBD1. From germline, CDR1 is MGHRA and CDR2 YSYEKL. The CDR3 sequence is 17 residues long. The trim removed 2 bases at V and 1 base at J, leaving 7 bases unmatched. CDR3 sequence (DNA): TGCGCCAGCAGCCAACCCACAGGGGGCGCGGGCACAGATACGCAGTATTTT. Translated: CASSQPTGGAGTDTQYF.

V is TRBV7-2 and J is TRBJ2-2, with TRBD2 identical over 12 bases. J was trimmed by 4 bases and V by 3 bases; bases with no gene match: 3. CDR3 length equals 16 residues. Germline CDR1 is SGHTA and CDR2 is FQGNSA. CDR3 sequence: CASSLGLAGFTGELFF. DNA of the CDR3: TGTGCCAGCAGCTTGGGACTAGCGGGTTTCACCGGGGAGCTGTTTTTT.

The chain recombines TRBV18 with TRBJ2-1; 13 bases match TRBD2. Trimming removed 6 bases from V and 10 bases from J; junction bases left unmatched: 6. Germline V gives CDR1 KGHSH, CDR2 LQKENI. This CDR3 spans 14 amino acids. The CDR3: CASSPGLAGAEQFF. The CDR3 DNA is TGTGCCAGCTCTCCCGGACTAGCGGGAGCGGAGCAGTTCTTC.

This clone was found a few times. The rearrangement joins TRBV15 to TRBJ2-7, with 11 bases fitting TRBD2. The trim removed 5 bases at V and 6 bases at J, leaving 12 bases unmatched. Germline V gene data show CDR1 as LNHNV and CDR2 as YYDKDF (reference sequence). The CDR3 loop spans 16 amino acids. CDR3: CATSGLLAGGPGEQYF. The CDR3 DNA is TGTGCCACCAGCGGCCTGTTAGCGGGAGGGCCTGGCGAGCAGTACTTC.

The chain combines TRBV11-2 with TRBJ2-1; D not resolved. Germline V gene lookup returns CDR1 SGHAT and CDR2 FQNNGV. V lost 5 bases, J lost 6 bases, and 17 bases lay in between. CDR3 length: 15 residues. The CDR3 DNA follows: TGTGCCAGCAGCCCCGAGGCTGGTTTTGGCAATGAGCAGTTCTTC. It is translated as CASSPEAGFGNEQFF.

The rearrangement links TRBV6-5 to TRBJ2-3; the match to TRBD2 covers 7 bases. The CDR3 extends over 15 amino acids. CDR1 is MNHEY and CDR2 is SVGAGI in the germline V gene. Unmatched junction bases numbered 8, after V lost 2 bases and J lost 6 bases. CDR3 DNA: TGTGCCAGCAGTTACGGCGGCACAGCGGGGGATACGCAGTATTTT. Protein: CASSYGGTAGDTQYF.

CDR3 in amino acids: CASSPGSPGNEQFF. CDR3 sequence (DNA): TGTGCCAGCAGCCCGGGGTCCCCTGGTAATGAGCAGTTCTTC. The chain has TRBV5-6 and TRBJ2-1, with D perhaps TRBD2 (5 bases). Trimming stripped 4 bases from V and 7 bases from J, with 15 bases between. Germline CDR1 reads SGHDT; CDR2 reads YYEEEE. This CDR3 has 14 amino acids.

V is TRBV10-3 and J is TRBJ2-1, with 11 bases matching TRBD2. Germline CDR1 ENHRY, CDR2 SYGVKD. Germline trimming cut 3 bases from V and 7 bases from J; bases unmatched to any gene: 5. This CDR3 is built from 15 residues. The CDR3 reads CAISDLAGGANEQFF. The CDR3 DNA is TGTGCCATCAGTGATCTAGCGGGAGGTGCAAATGAGCAGTTCTTC.

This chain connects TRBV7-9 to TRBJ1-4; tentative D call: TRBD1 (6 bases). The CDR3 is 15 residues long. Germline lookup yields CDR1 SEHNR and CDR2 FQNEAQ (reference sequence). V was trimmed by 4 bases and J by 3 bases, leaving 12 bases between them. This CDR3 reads CASSSDSTPNEKLFF. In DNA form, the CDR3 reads TGTGCCAGCAGCTCGGACAGCACACCTAATGAAAAACTGTTTTTT.

CDR3 in amino acids: CASSPRSAPNEQFF. The DNA for the CDR3 is TGTGCCAGCTCACCACGTTCCGCGCCCAATGAGCAGTTCTTC. The chain joins TRBV18 to TRBJ2-1; D is unclear. This CDR3 comprises 14 residues. Germline V gives CDR1 KGHSH, CDR2 LQKENI. V lost 1 base and J lost 6, with 10 bases in between.

The CDR3 is CASRPGLAENTGELFF. The CDR3, as DNA: TGTGCCAGCAGGCCGGGACTAGCGGAAAACACCGGGGAGCTGTTTTTT. V gene TRBV5-4 combines with J gene TRBJ2-2; 11 positions agree with TRBD2. With V trimmed by 5 bases and J by 2 bases, 5 bases remained unmatched. The length of the CDR3 is 16 residues. Per germline, CDR1 SGHNT and CDR2 YYREEE (reference sequence).

The CDR3, as DNA: TGTGCCAGCAGCTTAAGTACAGATACGCAGTATTTT. This codes for CASSLSTDTQYF. The chain recombines TRBV11-2 with TRBJ2-3, with D hard to call. Germline V gene data show CDR1 as SGHAT and CDR2 as FQNNGV. CDR3 length equals 12 residues. Trimming took off 2 bases at V and 3 bases at J, with 3 bases between the two ends.

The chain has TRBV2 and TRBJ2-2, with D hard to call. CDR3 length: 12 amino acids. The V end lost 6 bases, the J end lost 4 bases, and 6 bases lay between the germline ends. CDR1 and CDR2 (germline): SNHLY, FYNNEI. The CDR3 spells CASRVGTGELFF. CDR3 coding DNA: TGTGCCAGCAGGGTCGGCACCGGGGAGCTGTTTTTT.